The 23 T cell receptor beta chains reported below all come from one sample, sequenced in a study of CD8+ T cells in alopecia areata listed by TCRdb under 2018. The library came from the immunoSEQ multiplex PCR assay. RNA was extracted from all samples and reverse transcribed into cDNA as template for TCR sequencing. TCRdb obtained this table from immuneACCESS and retained in-frame rearrangements with V and J assigned. These tables miss some clones; where compared with another copy, unresolved V genes account for less than half of the shortfall, and the remainder is unexplained. The sample profile shows 90,000 to 120,000 clones; almost 60% of them were found once. Of the sample, roughly 19% is held by the ten largest clones. The specimen was CD8+ T cells sorted from blood. The origin of the receptors is a human donor in good health.

The chain combines TRBV6-5 with TRBJ2-3; the match to TRBD2 covers 8 bases. CDR1 is MNHEY, CDR2 SVGAGI, per germline. The CDR3 has 12 amino acids. After removal of 8 bases from V and 10 bases from J, the junction contained 8 bases not matched to a gene. DNA for the CDR3: TGTGCCAGCCTGGGACTAGAAGGGCCGCAGTATTTT. This sequence encodes CASLGLEGPQYF.

The chain links TRBV30 to TRBJ2-7; a possible D gene is TRBD2 (6 bases). CDR1 and CDR2 (germline): GTSNPN, SVGIG (reference sequence). V was cut by 0 bases and J by 3 bases, with 12 bases left in between. The CDR3 covers 14 residues. The CDR3 spells CAWSVPLGGYEQYF. The DNA of the CDR3 is TGTGCCTGGAGTGTTCCCCTGGGGGGCTACGAGCAGTACTTC.

The V call is TRBV27, the J call TRBJ2-2; possible D gene TRBD1, 5 bases. Deletions cut 7 bases from V and 5 bases from J, with 14 bases between. CDR3 length: 14 residues. The V gene's germline CDR1 is MNHEY and CDR2 SMNVEV (reference sequence). The CDR3 protein is CASTWGTRTGELFF. Written as DNA, the CDR3 is TGTGCCAGCACCTGGGGCACCAGGACCGGGGAGCTGTTTTTT.

This clone was seen only a few times. The chain employs TRBV13 and TRBJ2-3; 8 bases are a match to TRBD1. With 5 bases clipped from V and 0 bases from J, the junction kept 1 base outside the gene matches. The CDR3 loop spans 14 amino acids. CDR1 is PRHDT, CDR2 FYEKMQ, per germline (reference sequence). DNA of the CDR3: TGTGCCAGCAGCCAGGGGGCTAGCACAGATACGCAGTATTTT. Residues: CASSQGASTDTQYF.

Only a few counts were recorded for this clone. The chain carries TRBV29-1 and TRBJ1-1; TRBD1 matches at 7 bases. CDR1 and CDR2 (germline): SQVTM, ANQGSEA. The CDR3 consists of 17 residues. Germline trimming cut 0 bases from V and 0 bases from J; bases unmatched to any gene: 10. CDR3 protein: CSVEDPSWGTVNTEAFF. The CDR3 DNA sequence: TGCAGCGTTGAAGATCCATCTTGGGGGACAGTGAACACTGAAGCTTTCTTT.

The table lists this clone with a count of one. J is TRBJ2-5 and V is TRBV5-6, with 10 bases that match TRBD2. V was pared by 0 bases and J by 5 bases, with 7 bases of the junction left unmatched. CDR1 and CDR2 (germline): SGHDT, YYEEEE. This CDR3 has 16 amino acids. The CDR3 here is CASSLEGLAGEETQYF. The CDR3 DNA reads as TGTGCCAGCAGCTTGGAAGGGCTAGCGGGGGAGGAGACCCAGTACTTC.

The chain links TRBV10-3 to TRBJ2-3; 13 bases align to TRBD2. This CDR3 is built from 18 residues. The V gene end was trimmed by 3 bases and the J gene end by 0 bases; junction bases not matched to a gene: 6. Germline values: CDR1 ENHRY, CDR2 SYGVKD. CDR3 region: CAISDPPGLAGSTDTQYF. CDR3 nucleotide sequence: TGTGCCATCAGTGACCCCCCGGGACTAGCGGGGAGCACAGATACGCAGTATTTT.

This clone was observed a handful of times. A read error may account for a junction end that differs from germline. The genes are TRBV13 and TRBJ2-1; tentatively, D is TRBD1 (6 bases). Per the germline V gene, CDR1 is PRHDT and CDR2 is FYEKMQ (reference sequence). This CDR3 spans 13 amino acids. The CDR3 here is CASSLGPGQPLVF. In nucleotides, the CDR3 is TGTGCCAGCAGCTTAGGCCCTGGACAGCCCCTCGTCTTC.

This clone occurred a few times. The rearrangement joins TRBV29-1 to TRBJ2-3; TRBD2 is a possible D gene (6 bases). Trimming removed 2 bases at V and 4 bases at J, with 13 bases between. Germline V CDR1 and CDR2: SQVTM, ANQGSEA. The CDR3 spans 14 residues. The CDR3, as DNA: TGCAGCGTTGAAAGCGAGACTAGTTCAGATACGCAGTATTTT. The encoded protein is CSVESETSSDTQYF.

The chain has TRBV25-1 and TRBJ2-2; D possibly corresponds to TRBD2 (5 bases). This CDR3 region has 15 residues. V was clipped by 4 bases and J by 0 bases, with 9 bases between them. Germline CDR1 is MGHDK and CDR2 is SYGVNS. CDR3: CASSAGLANTGELFF. CDR3 bases: TGTGCCAGCAGTGCCGGACTGGCGAACACCGGGGAGCTGTTTTTT.

The J gene is TRBJ2-1, the V gene TRBV27; D may be TRBD2 (5 bases). With 2 bases removed from V and 5 bases from J, the gap between germline ends came to 7 bases. The CDR3 length is 13 residues. The germline V gene encodes CDR1 MNHEY and CDR2 SMNVEV (reference sequence). CDR3 sequence (DNA): TGTGCCAGCAGTTTAAGCGGCAACAATGAGCAGTTCTTC. It is translated as CASSLSGNNEQFF.

This clone turned up a few times. V and J are TRBV7-9 and TRBJ2-1; 13 nucleotides agree with TRBD2. CDR1 is SEHNR, CDR2 FQNEAQ, per germline (reference sequence). The V and J ends lost 4 bases and 10 bases, in that order; junction bases with no gene match: 7. The CDR3 is 15 residues long. The CDR3 reads CASSYSGTSGEEQFF. The CDR3 DNA sequence: TGTGCCAGCAGCTATTCCGGGACTAGCGGGGAGGAGCAGTTCTTC.

This clone was found a few times. The chain has TRBV5-1 and TRBJ1-1; 8 bases match TRBD1. The CDR3 sequence is 15 residues long. V shed 2 bases and J 1 base; nucleotides not matched to a gene: 4. CDR1 and CDR2 from the germline V gene are SGHRS and YFSETQ. The CDR3 DNA sequence: TGCGCCAGCAGCTTTACAGGGGGAGGGAACACTGAAGCTTTCTTT. Translating gives CASSFTGGGNTEAFF.

The rearrangement links TRBV9 to TRBJ2-1; D is perhaps TRBD1 (6 bases). The germline V and J ends were trimmed by 0 bases and 0 bases, with 7 bases remaining between them. CDR1 is SGDLS, CDR2 YYNGEE, per germline. The CDR3 is made up of 15 amino acids. This CDR3 is CASSVGGGSYNEQFF. CDR3 coding DNA: TGTGCCAGCAGCGTAGGAGGGGGCTCCTACAATGAGCAGTTCTTC. The whole variable domain, remainder taken from reference TRBV9 and TRBJ2-1, is DSGVTQTPKHLITATGQRVTLRCSPRSGDLSVYWYQQSLDQGLQFLIQYYNGEERAKGNILERFSAQQFPDLHSELNLSSLELGDSALYFCASSVGGGSYNEQFFGPGTRLTVL.

As DNA, the CDR3 is TGCGCCAGCAGCCAAGAGGCTCGCCTGACACATACGCAGTATTTT. Translation: CASSQEARLTHTQYF. The chain employs TRBV4-1 and TRBJ2-3; D remains ambiguous. CDR3 length: 15 amino acids. Germline CDR1 MGHRA, CDR2 YSYEKL. Trimming stripped 0 bases from V and 7 bases from J, with 14 bases between.

The genes are TRBV7-9 and TRBJ1-2; a weak D match, TRBD1 (5 bases). The CDR3 has 14 amino acids. Germline lookup yields CDR1 SEHNR and CDR2 FQNEAQ (reference sequence). Trimming removed 4 bases from V and 7 bases from J, with 16 bases in between. The CDR3 DNA is TGTGCCAGCAGCTCATCGGAGAACAGGCTTGGCTACACCTTC. The encoded protein is CASSSSENRLGYTF.

This clone was found a few times. The genes are TRBV11-3 and TRBJ1-1; TRBD1 matches at 9 bases. Germline V lookup: CDR1 SGHNT, CDR2 YENEEA. V dropped 5 bases and J dropped 8; count of bases not matched to a gene: 3. CDR3 size: 12 residues. The CDR3: CASSPGQGEAFF. CDR3 DNA sequence: TGTGCCAGCAGCCCCGGACAGGGGGAAGCTTTCTTT.

This clone was seen a few times. The chain employs TRBV29-1 and TRBJ2-7, with D possibly being TRBD2 (6 bases). The CDR3 is 14 residues long. Germline values: CDR1 SQVTM, CDR2 ANQGSEA. V lost 4 bases and J lost 1, with 14 bases in between. The CDR3: CSVGSPGTSYEQYF. The CDR3 bases are TGCAGCGTTGGGTCCCCAGGGACTTCCTACGAGCAGTACTTC.

This clone came up a few times. This chain links TRBV23-1 with TRBJ2-1, with 8 positions matching TRBD1. TRBV23-1 is an ORF, with its function uncertain. The length of the CDR3 is 17 residues. Trimming cost V 5 bases and J 8 bases; bases outside gene matches: 17. The CDR3 region has the DNA TGCGCCAGCAGTACGGACAGGGCTCACCCACCCGAGGATGAGCAGTTCTTC. Translation gives CASSTDRAHPPEDEQFF.

A few counts support this clone. This chain joins TRBV5-1 and TRBJ1-1; tentative D call: TRBD1 (5 bases). Trimming took 0 bases from V and 0 from J, leaving 9 bases between them. The CDR3 is made up of 15 amino acids. CDR1 is SGHRS and CDR2 is YFSETQ in the germline V gene. The chain's CDR3 is CASSLDRGMNTEAFF. CDR3 sequence (DNA): TGCGCCAGCAGCTTGGACCGGGGCATGAACACTGAAGCTTTCTTT.

The chain carries TRBV25-1 and TRBJ1-1; D unresolved. The CDR3 runs to 16 residues. The V gene's germline CDR1 is MGHDK and CDR2 SYGVNS. Trimming cost V 3 bases and J 1 base, with 15 bases left between them. CDR3 loop: CASSDSTPLTNTEAFF. The CDR3 region has the DNA TGTGCCAGCAGTGATTCTACTCCATTGACGAACACTGAAGCTTTCTTT.

The chain carries TRBV28 and TRBJ1-4; the D gene is possibly TRBD1 (6 bases). The germline gives CDR1 MDHEN, CDR2 SYDVKM. CDR3 length: 16 amino acids. With 5 bases removed from V and 2 bases from J, the gap between germline ends came to 15 bases. The CDR3: CASSVQGIWTNEKLFF. Here the CDR3 DNA reads TGTGCCAGCAGTGTGCAGGGGATTTGGACTAATGAAAAACTGTTTTTT.

This chain joins TRBV7-9 and TRBJ2-5; D remains unclear. Between the trimmed V and J ends, which lost 2 bases and 5 bases, there was a span of 12 bases. Germline V lookup: CDR1 SEHNR, CDR2 FQNEAQ (reference sequence). The CDR3 runs to 14 residues. CDR3 bases: TGTGCCAGCAGCTTAAGCGCTAATTGGGAGACCCAGTACTTC. Its protein product is CASSLSANWETQYF.